This T cell receptor (beta chain) was documented in a study of T cell repertoires in cytomegalovirus infection. Germline CDR1 is DFQATT and CDR2 is SNEGSKA (reference sequence). V lost 4 bases and J 2 bases, leaving 13 bases between the germline ends. This CDR3 has 14 residues. Using its own MiXCR run on the reads, TCRdb lists one record per CDR3 protein. The sample consists of 200,000 to 250,000 distinct CDR3 sequences, 20% to 25% of them appearing once. The sequencing sample was made of CD8+ T cells from PBMCs. The TCR was taken from a human donor in good health (CMV status not recorded). Some clones in this sample may be carry-over from other donors' samples. The genes are TRBV20-1 and TRBJ2-3; D gene unclear. The CDR3 DNA reads TGCAGTGCTACGGGCTGGGGTTACACAGATACGCAGTATTTT. It translates to CSATGWGYTDTQYF.